This T cell receptor (beta chain) stems from a study of blood T cells in healthy people across ages. Study-wide background: Per two T cells, about one barcoded beta molecule was captured through template switching.

With regard to this clonotype: Its antigen is as yet unknown. One base away lies a much larger clone, so this may be a sequencing read error.

Study-level points and caveats: TCR beta diversity tracked closely with naive T cell percentage.

Germline values: CDR1 MDHEN, CDR2 SYDVKM. Trimming took 5 bases from V and 3 from J, leaving 13 bases between them. The CDR3 totals 14 residues. Together with a sample-barcoded 5' primer, a J-beta primer mix was included in a second PCR lasting about 7 to 11 cycles. The yield of each sample was at least 3 million CDR3-containing paired-end reads. One entry per CDR3 protein, called by TCRdb with MiXCR from the 5' RACE reads. The top ten hold roughly 14% of the sample, which has 600,000 or so distinct CDR3 sequences, approximately 30% seen once. The sequence was obtained from a woman older than 75 in good health. The sample was blood. The gene calls are TRBV28 and TRBJ1-1, with D uncertain. The CDR3 DNA is TGTGCCAGCAGTGCCCCAGGCCACTACACTGAAGCTTTCTTT. Its protein product is CASSAPGHYTEAFF. The full variable domain, its missing parts supplied by reference TRBV28 and TRBJ1-1, is DVKVTQSSRYLVKRTGEKVFLECVQDMDHENMFWYRQDPGLGLRLIYFSYDVKMKEKGDIPEGYSVSREKKERFSLILESASTNQTSMYLCASSAPGHYTEAFFGQGTRLTVV.